Following are 10 T cell receptor beta chains from one sample sequenced in a study of patients and donors after allogeneic stem cell transplantation. TCRdb re-analysed the RT-PCR reads in MiXCR, keeping a single row per CDR3 protein. The sample lists about 960,000 distinct CDR3 sequences, approximately 19% occurring once. Sequencing was done on a sample of blood, either unsorted or a sorted T cell fraction (not recorded which). All receptors derive from a human donor who was either an allogeneic HSCT recipient or a stem cell or donor lymphocyte infusion donor (not recorded which). It is not recorded whose cells these are; they may come from a transplant donor.

This clonotype was observed a handful of times. The V and J genes are TRBV20-1 and TRBJ2-1, with 10 bases that match TRBD2. V shed 6 bases and J 3 bases; nucleotides not matched to a gene: 5. The germline V gene has CDR1 DFQATT and CDR2 SNEGSKA (reference sequence). CDR3 length equals 14 residues. In DNA form, the CDR3 reads TGCAGTGCACGGACTAGCGGATACTACAATGAGCAGTTCTTC. Its protein product is CSARTSGYYNEQFF.

The chain recombines TRBV12-3 or TRBV12-4 with TRBJ2-1; the D gene is possibly TRBD2 (5 bases). Trimming left V 1 base short and J 11 bases short, with 12 bases between. CDR3 length: 13 amino acids. This CDR3 reads CASSLVASIQQFF. DNA for the CDR3: TGTGCCAGCAGTTTAGTAGCTAGCATCCAGCAGTTCTTC.

The chain employs TRBV5-5 and TRBJ2-7; 9 positions match TRBD1. Germline V gene lookup returns CDR1 SGHKS and CDR2 YYEKEE (reference sequence). V was pared by 6 bases and J by 4 bases, with 11 bases of the junction left unmatched. CDR3 size: 15 residues. The CDR3 region has the DNA TGTGCCAGCACCGTCGGAGGGACAGGGCGATACGAGCAGTACTTC. Protein product: CASTVGGTGRYEQYF.

This clonotype was seen more than once but under ten times. The genes are TRBV4-3 and TRBJ2-5; a possible D gene is TRBD2 (7 bases). The CDR3 runs to 17 residues. Per germline, CDR1 LGHNA and CDR2 YSLEER. V was clipped by 0 bases and J by 5 bases, with 19 bases between them. The CDR3 DNA reads as TGCGCCAGCAGCCAAGATACGGCGGGGGCTTGGAGGGAGACCCAGTACTTC. It encodes CASSQDTAGAWRETQYF.

This clonotype was recorded many times. The chain carries TRBV12-3 or TRBV12-4 and TRBJ2-3; D is undetermined. Trimming shortened V by 6 bases and J by 5 bases, and 6 bases separated the two germline ends. The length of the CDR3 is 11 residues. CDR3 bases: TGTGCCAGCAGCTTAAAAGATACGCAGTATTTT. It encodes CASSLKDTQYF.

The gene calls are TRBV9 and TRBJ2-7, with 10 bases identical to TRBD2. The CDR3 runs to 14 residues. Germline V gene data show CDR1 as SGDLS and CDR2 as YYNGEE. Trimming removed 3 bases from V and 3 bases from J; junction bases left unmatched: 3. CDR3 in DNA: TGTGCCAGCAGCGGATCTAGCGGGAGCTACGAGCAGTACTTC. It specifies CASSGSSGSYEQYF.

This clonotype was found a few times. This chain links TRBV16 with TRBJ2-7; D is unresolved. CDR1 and CDR2 (germline): KGHSY, FQNENV. V gave up 3 bases and J gave up 6 bases, with 15 bases separating them. The CDR3 length is 14 residues. The CDR3 nucleotides read TGTGCCAGCAGCCACTATGATTCAGGTCGCGAGCAGTACTTC. It codes for CASSHYDSGREQYF.

This clonotype was seen a handful of times. V is TRBV20-1 and J is TRBJ2-2, with D perhaps being TRBD1 or TRBD2 (6 bases each). CDR1 is DFQATT, CDR2 SNEGSKA, per germline (reference sequence). Trimming removed 3 bases at V and 5 bases at J, with 16 bases between. The CDR3 is 15 residues long. This CDR3 is CSASRSGAGTGELFF. In DNA form, the CDR3 reads TGCAGTGCTAGCAGGTCGGGGGCGGGGACCGGGGAGCTGTTTTTT.

This clonotype was observed a handful of times. The chain uses TRBV5-1 and TRBJ2-5, with 13 bases aligning to TRBD2. Germline CDR1 is SGHRS and CDR2 is YFSETQ. This CDR3 has 19 amino acids. Losses at the gene ends were 0 bases for V and 5 bases for J; bases not matched to a gene: 13. The CDR3 is CASSLEIRTSGSRGETQYF. In nucleotides, the CDR3 is TGCGCCAGCAGCTTGGAGATTCGGACTAGCGGGAGCAGGGGGGAGACCCAGTACTTC.

V gene TRBV12-3 or TRBV12-4 combines with J gene TRBJ2-3; 7 bases line up with TRBD1. With V trimmed by 7 bases and J by 7 bases, 14 bases remained unmatched. This CDR3 spans 15 amino acids. CDR3 sequence: CASTPRGPRRNTQYF. CDR3 DNA sequence: TGTGCCAGCACCCCGAGGGGGCCCCGCAGGAATACGCAGTATTTT.